This TCR beta chain comes out of a study of vaccination effects on CD4 cells after COVID-19. The study, taken as a whole, reports: Healthy vaccine recipients' vaccine-induced clones were almost all SARS-CoV-2 mono-reactive.

In this sample, this clone turned up a few times. Antigen: not known. Viral peptide pool expansion of antigen-specific CD4+ T cells preceded sequencing in the ViraFEST assay. Investigators separated out CD4+ T cells once approximately 11 days of culture had passed. As their vaccination, participants received two doses of either BNT162b2 or mRNA-1273. In culture with 10 IU/ml IL-2 and roughly 10 ug/ml peptides, PBMC were grown at two million per well. Profiled with immunoSEQ multiplex PCR; TCRdb holds only in-frame clones, not every one. The data show approximately 61,000 clones, around three quarters seen once. Material: CD4+ T cells from PBMCs cultured with HCoV-229E spike peptides, obtained after COVID-19 vaccination. The receptor was isolated from a human donor who received a COVID-19 vaccine.

The CDR3 DNA reads as TGCGCCAGCAGCCTCCGGTCTACCCCCGGGGAGCTGTTTTTT. It specifies CASSLRSTPGELFF. The chain is built from TRBV5-1 and TRBJ2-2; D is undetermined. The CDR3 length is 14 residues. V dropped 4 bases and J dropped 6 bases, with 13 bases sitting between them. The V gene's germline CDR1 is SGHRS and CDR2 YFSETQ.